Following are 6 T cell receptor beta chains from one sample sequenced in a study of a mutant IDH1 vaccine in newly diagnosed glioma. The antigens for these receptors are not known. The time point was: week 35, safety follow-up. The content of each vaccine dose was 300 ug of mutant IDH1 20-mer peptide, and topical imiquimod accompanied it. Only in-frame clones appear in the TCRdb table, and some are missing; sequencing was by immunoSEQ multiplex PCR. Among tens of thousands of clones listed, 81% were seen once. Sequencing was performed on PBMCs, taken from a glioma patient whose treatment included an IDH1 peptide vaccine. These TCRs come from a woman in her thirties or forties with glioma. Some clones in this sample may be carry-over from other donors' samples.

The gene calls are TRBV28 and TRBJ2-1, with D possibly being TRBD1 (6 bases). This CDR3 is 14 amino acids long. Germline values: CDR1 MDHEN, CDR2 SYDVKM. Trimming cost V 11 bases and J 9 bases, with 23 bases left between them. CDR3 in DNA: TGTGCCTCTAAGGGGGACGGTTGGCCTGGTGAGCAGTTCTTC. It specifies CASKGDGWPGEQFF.

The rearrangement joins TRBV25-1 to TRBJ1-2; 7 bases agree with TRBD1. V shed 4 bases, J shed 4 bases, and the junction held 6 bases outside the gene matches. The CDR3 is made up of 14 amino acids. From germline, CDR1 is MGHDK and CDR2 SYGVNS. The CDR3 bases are TGTGCCAGCAGTGTAGGGGGCTATGGCTATGGCTACACCTTC. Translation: CASSVGGYGYGYTF.

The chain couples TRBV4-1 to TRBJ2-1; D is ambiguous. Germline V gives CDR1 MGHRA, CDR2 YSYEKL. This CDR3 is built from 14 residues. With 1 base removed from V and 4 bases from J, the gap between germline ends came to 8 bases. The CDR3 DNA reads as TGCGCCAGCAGCCAAGGGGCTGGATACAATGAGCAGTTCTTC. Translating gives CASSQGAGYNEQFF.

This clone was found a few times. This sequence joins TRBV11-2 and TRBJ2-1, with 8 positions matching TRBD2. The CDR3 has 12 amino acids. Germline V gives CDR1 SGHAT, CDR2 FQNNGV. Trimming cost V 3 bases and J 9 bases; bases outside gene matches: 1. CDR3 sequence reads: CASSFGRAEQFF. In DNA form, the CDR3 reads TGTGCCAGCAGCTTCGGGAGGGCTGAGCAGTTCTTC.

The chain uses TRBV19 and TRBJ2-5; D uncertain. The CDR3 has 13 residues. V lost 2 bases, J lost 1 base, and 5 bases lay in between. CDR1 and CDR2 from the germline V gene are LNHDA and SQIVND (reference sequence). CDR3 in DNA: TGTGCCAGTAGTATAAACGTCCAAGAGACCCAGTACTTC. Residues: CASSINVQETQYF. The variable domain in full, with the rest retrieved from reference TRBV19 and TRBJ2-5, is DGGITQSPKYLFRKEGQNVTLSCEQNLNHDAMYWYRQDPGQGLRLIYYSQIVNDFQKGDIAEGYSVSREKKESFPLTVTSAQKNPTAFYLCASSINVQETQYFGPGTRLLVL.

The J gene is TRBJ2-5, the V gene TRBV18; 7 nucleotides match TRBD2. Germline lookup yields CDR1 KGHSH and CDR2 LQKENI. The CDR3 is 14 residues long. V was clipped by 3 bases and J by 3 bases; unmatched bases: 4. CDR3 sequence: CASSPQGLEETQYF. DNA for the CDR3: TGTGCCAGCTCACCCCAAGGACTAGAAGAGACCCAGTACTTC.